The rows below give T cell receptor beta chains drawn from one sample of a study of identical twins. TCRdb used MiXCR to reprocess the 5' RACE reads, holding one entry per CDR3 protein. Altogether hundreds of thousands of distinct CDR3 sequences are present, 21% being singletons, with the ten largest covering around 4.4%. This sample was also put to use in a study of T cells expressing NK-cell markers.

The material sequenced was PBMCs. These receptors were obtained from a woman younger than 35 in good health. The CDR3 runs from the conserved cysteine through the conserved F or W. D genes are given only for firm matches. Clone size, where shown, is once, few, many, or a class for clones that have expanded.

d_call | clone_size | j_call | v_call | cdr3_aa | cdr3_nt
TRBD2 | - | TRBJ2-7 | TRBV11-2 | CASSLVGLAGAYPYEQYF | TGTGCCAGCAGCTTAGTCGGACTAGCGGGGGCCTATCCCTACGAGCAGTACTTC
TRBD2 | - | TRBJ2-3 | TRBV7-3 | CASSMYRAGGADTQYF | TGTGCCAGCAGCATGTATAGGGCGGGGGGGGCGGATACGCAGTATTTT
- | - | TRBJ2-3 | TRBV12-3/TRBV12-4 | CASSLGNSHTQYF | TGTGCCAGCAGTTTAGGAAACAGCCATACGCAGTATTTT
- | few | TRBJ2-3 | TRBV7-2 | CASSSGGGLVDTQYF | TGTGCCAGCAGCTCAGGCGGAGGTCTGGTAGATACGCAGTATTTT
- | few | TRBJ1-2 | TRBV15 | CATSRGYGYTF | TGTGCCACCAGCAGGGGGTATGGCTACACCTTC
- | - | TRBJ1-6 | TRBV21-1 | CASSKGSAGTCSYNSPLHF | TGTGCCAGCAGCAAAGGGAGCGCGGGCACTTGCTCCTATAATTCACCCCTCCACTTT
- | - | TRBJ2-5 | TRBV20-1 | CSARKNEETQYF | TGCAGTGCTCGAAAGAATGAGGAGACCCAGTACTTC
TRBD1 | - | TRBJ1-1 | TRBV27 | CASSYGTDKEAFF | TGTGCCAGCAGTTACGGGACAGACAAAGAAGCTTTCTTT
- | many | TRBJ1-1 | TRBV28 | CASSFGITEAFF | TGTGCCAGCAGTTTCGGGATCACTGAAGCTTTCTTT
- | many | TRBJ2-7 | TRBV9 | CASTVYEQYF | TGTGCCAGCACCGTATACGAGCAGTACTTC